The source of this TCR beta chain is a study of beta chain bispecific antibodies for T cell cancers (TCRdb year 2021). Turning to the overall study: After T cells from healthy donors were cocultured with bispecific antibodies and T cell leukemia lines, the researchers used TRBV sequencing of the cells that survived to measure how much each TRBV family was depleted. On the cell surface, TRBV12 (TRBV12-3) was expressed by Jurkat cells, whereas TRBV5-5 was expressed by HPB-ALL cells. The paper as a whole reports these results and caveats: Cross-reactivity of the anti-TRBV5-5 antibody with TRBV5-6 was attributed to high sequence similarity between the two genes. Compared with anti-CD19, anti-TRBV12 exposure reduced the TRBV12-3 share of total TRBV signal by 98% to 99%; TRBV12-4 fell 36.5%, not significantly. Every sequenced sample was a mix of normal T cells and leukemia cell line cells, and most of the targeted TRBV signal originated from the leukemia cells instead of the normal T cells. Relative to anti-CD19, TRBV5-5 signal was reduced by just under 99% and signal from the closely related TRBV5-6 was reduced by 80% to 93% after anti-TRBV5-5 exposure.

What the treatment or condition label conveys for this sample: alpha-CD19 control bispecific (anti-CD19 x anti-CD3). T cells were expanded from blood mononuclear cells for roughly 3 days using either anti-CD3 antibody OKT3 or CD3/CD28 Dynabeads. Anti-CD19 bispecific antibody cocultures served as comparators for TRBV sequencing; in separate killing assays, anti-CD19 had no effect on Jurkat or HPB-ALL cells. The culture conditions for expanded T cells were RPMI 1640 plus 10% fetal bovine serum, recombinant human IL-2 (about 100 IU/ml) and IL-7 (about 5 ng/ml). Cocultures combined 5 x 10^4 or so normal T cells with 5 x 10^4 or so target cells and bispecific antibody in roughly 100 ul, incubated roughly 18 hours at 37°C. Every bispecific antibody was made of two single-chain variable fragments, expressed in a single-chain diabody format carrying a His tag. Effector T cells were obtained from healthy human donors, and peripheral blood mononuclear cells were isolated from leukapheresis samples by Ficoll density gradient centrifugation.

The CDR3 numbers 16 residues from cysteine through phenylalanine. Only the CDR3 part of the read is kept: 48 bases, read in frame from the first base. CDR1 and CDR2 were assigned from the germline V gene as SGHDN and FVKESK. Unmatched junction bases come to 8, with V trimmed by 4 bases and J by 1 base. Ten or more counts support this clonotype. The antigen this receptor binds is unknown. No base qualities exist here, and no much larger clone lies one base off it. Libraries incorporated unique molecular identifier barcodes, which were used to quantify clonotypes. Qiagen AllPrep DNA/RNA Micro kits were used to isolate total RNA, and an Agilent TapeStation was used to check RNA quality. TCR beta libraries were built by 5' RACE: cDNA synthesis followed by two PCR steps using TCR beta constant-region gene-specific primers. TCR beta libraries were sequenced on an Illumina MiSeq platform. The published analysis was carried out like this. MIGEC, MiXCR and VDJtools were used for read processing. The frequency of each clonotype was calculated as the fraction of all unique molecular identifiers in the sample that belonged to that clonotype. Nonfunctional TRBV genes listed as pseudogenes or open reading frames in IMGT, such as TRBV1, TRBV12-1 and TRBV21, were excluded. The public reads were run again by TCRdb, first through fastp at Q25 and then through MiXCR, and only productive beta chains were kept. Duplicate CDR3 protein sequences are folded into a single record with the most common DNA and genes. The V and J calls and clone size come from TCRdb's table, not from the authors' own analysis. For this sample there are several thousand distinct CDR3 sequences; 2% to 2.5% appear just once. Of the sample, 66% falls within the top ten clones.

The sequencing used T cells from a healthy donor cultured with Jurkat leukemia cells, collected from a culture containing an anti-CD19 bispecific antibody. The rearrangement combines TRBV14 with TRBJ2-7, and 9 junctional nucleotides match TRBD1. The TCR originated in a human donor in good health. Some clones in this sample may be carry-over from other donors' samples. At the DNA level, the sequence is TGTGCCAGCAGCCGTAGTGGGACAGGGAGGTCCTACGAGCAGTACTTC. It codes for CASSRSGTGRSYEQYF.